Each of the 9 T cell receptor beta chains below was sequenced from the same sample in a study of CXCR3-negative and CXCR3-positive naive CD8 T cells. Preparation of TRB cDNA libraries relied on 5' RACE carrying UMI labels. From its re-call of the 5' RACE reads, TCRdb lists each CDR3 protein once, without DNA. Its clone listing holds tens of thousands of distinct CDR3 sequences. Sequenced material: naive CXCR3- CD8+ T cells from blood. Sample subset: CD45RO-CCR7+CD27+CD95- naive CD8+ T cells lacking CXCR3 (TNR3-). The receptors originated from a human donor in good health. Some clones in this sample may be carry-over from other donors' samples.

This chain links TRBV29-1 with TRBJ2-2; TCRdb's assignment of TRBD1 cannot be checked, as there is no DNA. From germline, CDR1 is SQVTM and CDR2 ANQGSEA. The CDR3 sequence is 12 residues long. CDR3 sequence: CSARGATGELFF.

This rearrangement joins TRBV6-7 to TRBJ1-1. TRBV6-7 is an open reading frame, and its role is uncertain. The CDR3 runs to 14 residues. The chain's CDR3 is CASSYNCRGAEAFF.

The rearrangement joins TRBV28 to TRBJ2-2; TCRdb selects TRBD1, and the lack of DNA leaves this call unchecked. CDR1 and CDR2 (germline): MDHEN, SYDVKM. This CDR3 has 17 amino acids. The CDR3 reads CASSFRDRGRYTGELFF.

The chain couples TRBV15 to TRBJ2-1; TCRdb proposes TRBD1, but this gene call is untestable without DNA. Germline values: CDR1 LNHNV, CDR2 YYDKDF (reference sequence). There are 14 residues in the CDR3. CDR3 sequence: CATSRVSGDNEQFF.

The chain recombines TRBV15 with TRBJ2-1; TCRdb calls TRBD1, which cannot be checked without DNA. CDR3 size: 13 residues. Germline V gives CDR1 LNHNV, CDR2 YYDKDF (reference sequence). CDR3 in amino acids: CATSRGSGAEQFF.

The gene calls are TRBV14 and TRBJ2-5; TCRdb designates TRBD1, a call that cannot be tested without DNA. The CDR3 spans 14 residues. Germline values: CDR1 SGHDN, CDR2 FVKESK. CDR3 loop: CASSQEVRGETQYF.

The chain links TRBV2 to TRBJ2-1; absent DNA, TCRdb's TRBD2 call cannot be checked. CDR1 is SNHLY, CDR2 FYNNEI, per germline. The CDR3 consists of 16 residues. The CDR3 is CASSLIGLSSYNEQFF. The entire variable domain, with the rest obtained from reference TRBV2 and TRBJ2-1, is as follows: EPEVTQTPSHQVTQMGQEVILRCVPISNHLYFYWYRQILGQKVEFLVSFYNNEISEKSEIFDDQFSVERPDGSNFTLKIRSTKLEDSAMYFCASSLIGLSSYNEQFFGPGTRLTVL.

This sequence joins TRBV10-2 and TRBJ1-5; TCRdb selects TRBD1, and the lack of DNA leaves this call unchecked. Germline CDR1 is WSHSY and CDR2 is SAAADI. CDR3 length equals 15 residues. The CDR3 loop is CASSRGWGSNQPQHF.

V is TRBV9 and J is TRBJ2-2; as DNA is missing, the TRBD1 call by TCRdb cannot be tested. Germline V CDR1 and CDR2: SGDLS, YYNGEE. The CDR3 runs to 15 residues. CDR3: CAGEPGIVGSGELFF.